Below are 32 T cell receptor beta chains sequenced from a single sample in a study of cytomegalovirus exposure and HLA in healthy donors (TCRdb year 2017). Library creation used the immunoSEQ multiplex PCR assay. TCRdb mirrors the immuneACCESS table, restricted to in-frame sequences. Some clones are absent from its copies; in checked studies, under half trace to an unresolved V gene, and the reason for the others is unknown. The sample profile shows 130,000 or so clones; around nine tenths of them were found once. Around 3.3% of the sample is in the top ten clones. The sample was PBMCs. These receptors were obtained from a man aged 30 to 45 in good health and CMV-seronegative.

This clone came up a few times. The chain has TRBV6-5 and TRBJ1-6, with D maybe TRBD1 (6 bases). Germline assignment: CDR1 MNHEY and CDR2 SVGAGI. Trimming shortened V by 5 bases and J by 10 bases, and 15 bases separated the two germline ends. This CDR3 comprises 14 residues. CDR3 coding DNA: TGTGCCAGCAGTGCCGGCCAGGGGATCTCACCCCTCCACTTT. Protein sequence: CASSAGQGISPLHF.

The rearrangement uses TRBV2 and TRBJ1-5; 7 nucleotides match TRBD1. The V and J ends lost 6 bases and 6 bases, in that order; junction bases with no gene match: 5. Germline assignment: CDR1 SNHLY and CDR2 FYNNEI. CDR3 length: 13 amino acids. The CDR3 DNA follows: TGTGCCAGCAGGAAACCAGGGGGTCAGCCCCAGCATTTT. This gives the protein CASRKPGGQPQHF.

The chain is built from TRBV27 and TRBJ2-2; D ambiguous. The CDR3 sequence is 14 residues long. Germline V gene sequence: CDR1 MNHEY, CDR2 SMNVEV (reference sequence). V lost 8 bases and J 0 bases, leaving 10 bases between the germline ends. CDR3 protein: CASLGFANTGELFF. The CDR3 region has the DNA TGTGCCAGCCTCGGTTTTGCGAACACCGGGGAGCTGTTTTTT.

This chain joins TRBV5-6 and TRBJ1-1; tentative D call: TRBD1 (5 bases). Germline lookup yields CDR1 SGHDT and CDR2 YYEEEE. Trimming pared 4 bases from V and 1 base from J, leaving 8 bases between. The CDR3 consists of 13 residues. CDR3 in DNA: TGTGCCAGCAGCCGGACACGGAACACTGAAGCTTTCTTT. This gives the protein CASSRTRNTEAFF.

V usage is TRBV15 and J usage is TRBJ2-1; TRBD1 aligns across 8 bases. J lost 5 bases, V lost 5 bases, and 8 bases had no gene match. Per the germline V gene, CDR1 is LNHNV and CDR2 is YYDKDF (reference sequence). The CDR3 runs to 15 residues. The CDR3 sequence: CATSGYRGANNEQFF. DNA for the CDR3: TGTGCCACCAGCGGATACAGGGGGGCCAACAATGAGCAGTTCTTC. Full variable domain (outside the CDR3, taken from reference TRBV15 and TRBJ2-1): DAMVIQNPRYQVTQFGKPVTLSCSQTLNHNVMYWYQQKSSQAPKLLFHYYDKDFNNEADTPDNFQSRRPNTSFCFLDIRSPGLGDTAMYLCATSGYRGANNEQFFGPGTRLTVL.

The CDR3 region has the DNA TGTGCCAGCAGTCATGAGGGGGGGCGCCGGGATACGCAGTATTTT. Its protein product is CASSHEGGRRDTQYF. This sequence joins TRBV6-5 and TRBJ2-3; TRBD2 is a possible D gene (7 bases). The CDR3 totals 15 residues. V lost 5 bases and J lost 6, with 18 bases in between. CDR1 is MNHEY and CDR2 is SVGAGI in the germline V gene.

J is TRBJ1-1 and V is TRBV27; tentative D call: TRBD1 (6 bases). This CDR3 has 15 residues. The V end was cut by 11 bases, the J end by 5 bases, with 24 bases between. The V gene's germline CDR1 is MNHEY and CDR2 SMNVEV (reference sequence). Here the CDR3 reads CASKRTGFGRTEAFF. For the CDR3, the DNA is TGTGCCTCAAAAAGAACAGGGTTTGGTAGGACTGAAGCTTTCTTT.

This clone was seen only once. This chain links TRBV4-3 with TRBJ1-2; the D is unclear. Per the germline V gene, CDR1 is LGHNA and CDR2 is YSLEER. This CDR3 is built from 14 residues. V lost 0 bases, J lost 0 bases, and 5 bases lay in between. Here the CDR3 reads CASSQDPSNYGYTF. The CDR3 coding sequence is TGCGCCAGCAGCCAAGATCCTTCTAACTATGGCTACACCTTC.

The V call is TRBV7-2, the J call TRBJ1-2; D remains ambiguous. Germline CDR1 and CDR2: SGHTA and FQGNSA. The CDR3 totals 14 residues. V lost 5 bases to trimming and J lost 8 bases, with 18 bases between them. The CDR3 loop is CASSEEHTAWGYTF. The DNA of the CDR3 is TGTGCCAGCAGCGAGGAGCACACGGCTTGGGGCTACACCTTC.

With respect to this clone: This specimen includes other DNA sequences encoding the same CDR3. The chain recombines TRBV27 with TRBJ1-5, with 9 positions matching TRBD1. This CDR3 comprises 14 residues. V shed 0 bases, J shed 7 bases, and the junction held 1 base outside the gene matches. CDR1 MNHEY and CDR2 SMNVEV come from the germline V gene (reference sequence). For the CDR3, the DNA is TGTGCCAGCAGTTTATCGACAGGGGGACAGCCCCAGCATTTT. It is translated as CASSLSTGGQPQHF.

The V gene is TRBV19, the J gene TRBJ1-2; D not certain. This CDR3 comprises 13 residues. The ends were cut back, 7 bases at V and 5 bases at J, with 14 bases in the middle. The germline V gene has CDR1 LNHDA and CDR2 SQIVND (reference sequence). Written as DNA, the CDR3 is TGTGCCAGTACCTACGGAGGGTGGTATGGCTACACCTTC. Translated, it gives CASTYGGWYGYTF. The variable domain in full, completed from reference TRBV19 and TRBJ1-2, reads DGGITQSPKYLFRKEGQNVTLSCEQNLNHDAMYWYRQDPGQGLRLIYYSQIVNDFQKGDIAEGYSVSREKKESFPLTVTSAQKNPTAFYLCASTYGGWYGYTFGSGTRLTVV.

This chain joins TRBV6-1 and TRBJ1-1, with 7 bases that match TRBD1. Germline CDR1 reads MNHNS; CDR2 reads SASEGT. V dropped 4 bases and J dropped 2; count of bases not matched to a gene: 4. The CDR3 is made up of 14 amino acids. CDR3 amino acids: CASSVGTANTEAFF. The CDR3 region has the DNA TGTGCCAGCAGTGTGGGGACAGCTAACACTGAAGCTTTCTTT.

The rearrangement links TRBV11-2 to TRBJ1-2; D is unresolved. CDR1 and CDR2 (germline): SGHAT, FQNNGV. V shed 2 bases and J shed 4 bases, with 11 bases lying between them. CDR3 length: 14 residues. CDR3 DNA: TGTGCCAGCAGCTTACGGGGAGATCGCTATGGCTACACCTTC. It encodes CASSLRGDRYGYTF. The full variable domain, rest sourced from reference TRBV11-2 and TRBJ1-2, is EAGVAQSPRYKIIEKRQSVAFWCNPISGHATLYWYQQILGQGPKLLIQFQNNGVVDDSQLPKDRFSAERLKGVDSTLKIQPAKLEDSAVYLCASSLRGDRYGYTFGSGTRLTVV.

The V and J genes are TRBV29-1 and TRBJ1-4; D is perhaps TRBD1 (5 bases). Trimming removed 1 base at V and 7 bases at J, with 10 bases between. This CDR3 spans 13 amino acids. CDR1 SQVTM and CDR2 ANQGSEA come from the germline V gene. CDR3 bases: TGCAGCGTTGAAGGCCAGGGAACTGAAAAACTGTTTTTT. Its protein is CSVEGQGTEKLFF.

The gene calls are TRBV2 and TRBJ1-2, with D perhaps matching TRBD1 (6 bases). Germline CDR1 reads SNHLY; CDR2 reads FYNNEI. The CDR3 totals 14 residues. Between the trimmed V and J ends, which lost 5 bases and 0 bases, there was a span of 10 bases. CDR3 nucleotide sequence: TGTGCCAGCAGTCACAGGGCTCCTAACTATGGCTACACCTTC. Protein sequence: CASSHRAPNYGYTF. Drawing the rest from reference TRBV2 and TRBJ1-2, the complete variable domain is EPEVTQTPSHQVTQMGQEVILRCVPISNHLYFYWYRQILGQKVEFLVSFYNNEISEKSEIFDDQFSVERPDGSNFTLKIRSTKLEDSAMYFCASSHRAPNYGYTFGSGTRLTVV.

The chain links TRBV5-1 to TRBJ2-1, with unresolved D. Germline V lookup: CDR1 SGHRS, CDR2 YFSETQ. This CDR3 comprises 15 residues. V lost 0 bases, J lost 4 bases, and 11 bases lay in between. The CDR3 is CASSLGNYLYNEQFF. CDR3 coding DNA: TGCGCCAGCAGCTTGGGTAATTACTTATACAATGAGCAGTTCTTC. Full variable domain (remainder filled in from reference TRBV5-1 and TRBJ2-1): KAGVTQTPRYLIKTRGQQVTLSCSPISGHRSVSWYQQTPGQGLQFLFEYFSETQRNKGNFPGRFSGRQFSNSRSEMNVSTLELGDSALYLCASSLGNYLYNEQFFGPGTRLTVL.

This chain uses TRBV28 with TRBJ1-6, with 10 positions matching TRBD1. Germline loops: CDR1 MDHEN, CDR2 SYDVKM. Trimming took 3 bases from V and 10 from J; bases not matched to a gene: 3. The length of the CDR3 is 14 residues. In DNA form, the CDR3 reads TGTGCCAGCAGTTTGGGACAGGGGAACTCACCCCTCCACTTT. It encodes CASSLGQGNSPLHF.

CDR3 loop: CASSIGGGATNEKLFF. DNA of the CDR3: TGTGCCAGTAGTATAGGGGGGGGTGCAACTAATGAAAAACTGTTTTTT. J is TRBJ1-4 and V is TRBV19, with D possibly being TRBD1 (5 bases). This CDR3 region has 16 residues. V shed 1 base and J shed 0 bases, with 9 bases lying between them. CDR1 is LNHDA, CDR2 SQIVND, per germline (reference sequence).

V gene TRBV6-6 combines with J gene TRBJ2-2; the D is unclear. V lost 6 bases and J 3 bases, leaving 11 bases between the germline ends. CDR1 is MNHNY, CDR2 SVGAGI, per germline (reference sequence). The length of the CDR3 is 14 residues. The CDR3 coding sequence is TGTGCCAGCAGACAGACGAGAGACACCGGGGAGCTGTTTTTT. Its translation is CASRQTRDTGELFF.

The rearrangement joins TRBV25-1 to TRBJ1-2, with TRBD1 matching 8 bases. J gave up 5 bases and V 6 bases, and 2 bases lay outside the gene matches. This CDR3 is 12 amino acids long. Per the germline V gene, CDR1 is MGHDK and CDR2 is SYGVNS. The CDR3 protein is CASRTGAYGYTF. The DNA of the CDR3 is TGTGCCAGCAGGACAGGGGCATATGGCTACACCTTC.

This chain uses TRBV19 with TRBJ1-2; TRBD1 is a possible D gene (6 bases). This CDR3 has 15 residues. The V end lost 3 bases, the J end lost 6 bases, and 17 bases lay between the germline ends. The germline V gene encodes CDR1 LNHDA and CDR2 SQIVND (reference sequence). CDR3 nucleotide sequence: TGTGCCAGTAGTATGCAAGGTGGGGGCCGGCATGGCTACACCTTC. Translated: CASSMQGGGRHGYTF.

This clone was picked up one time. This chain uses TRBV19 with TRBJ2-4; D remains ambiguous. Germline-derived CDR1 and CDR2 are LNHDA and SQIVND (reference sequence). The germline V and J ends were trimmed by 5 bases and 5 bases, with 16 bases remaining between them. The CDR3 covers 15 residues. The CDR3 bases are TGTGCCAGTAGTTCTTCACCGCCAAGCGAAAACATTCAGTACTTC. Translation: CASSSSPPSENIQYF.

V usage is TRBV19 and J usage is TRBJ1-2; a weak D match, TRBD1 (6 bases). The germline V gene has CDR1 LNHDA and CDR2 SQIVND (reference sequence). Trimming cost V 3 bases and J 2 bases, with 16 bases left between them. CDR3 length: 16 residues. This CDR3 reads CASSMDSYLINYGYTF. The CDR3 DNA is TGTGCCAGTAGTATGGACAGCTACCTGATCAACTATGGCTACACCTTC.

J is TRBJ2-5 and V is TRBV4-1; TRBD2 aligns across 7 bases. The V segment lost 4 bases and the J segment 2 bases; nucleotides outside the gene matches: 16. Germline assignment: CDR1 MGHRA and CDR2 YSYEKL. The length of the CDR3 is 18 residues. CDR3 sequence reads: CASSPRLSGAPFQETQYF. The DNA of the CDR3 is TGCGCCAGCAGCCCCAGACTGAGCGGGGCGCCCTTTCAAGAGACCCAGTACTTC.

The chain employs TRBV18 and TRBJ1-2; no firm D call. Between the trimmed V and J ends, which lost 2 bases and 8 bases, there was a span of 15 bases. In germline, CDR1 is KGHSH, CDR2 LQKENI. This CDR3 region has 14 residues. The DNA for the CDR3 is TGTGCCAGCTCACCAGCCAAGCTAGCGTGGGGCTACACCTTC. This gives the protein CASSPAKLAWGYTF.

This chain uses TRBV18 with TRBJ2-7; 8 bases are a match to TRBD2. Germline assignment: CDR1 KGHSH and CDR2 LQKENI. With 3 bases clipped from V and 2 bases from J, the junction kept 6 bases outside the gene matches. There are 15 residues in the CDR3. This chain's CDR3 is CASSPPGGEAYEQYF. The CDR3 DNA sequence: TGTGCCAGCTCACCTCCGGGGGGGGAGGCCTACGAGCAGTACTTC. Supplemented by reference TRBV18 and TRBJ2-7, the full variable domain reads NAGVMQNPRHLVRRRGQEARLRCSPMKGHSHVYWYRQLPEEGLKFMVYLQKENIIDESGMPKERFSAEFPKEGPSILRIQQVVRGDSAAYFCASSPPGGEAYEQYFGPGTRLTVT.

The chain is built from TRBV27 and TRBJ2-7, with TRBD1 matching 8 bases. Trimming cost V 5 bases and J 3 bases; bases outside gene matches: 9. CDR3 length: 15 amino acids. Looked up from germline, CDR1 is MNHEY and CDR2 is SMNVEV (reference sequence). CDR3 in DNA: TGTGCCAGCAGTCCCCGGGACAGGCCTAACTACGAGCAGTACTTC. Its protein product is CASSPRDRPNYEQYF.

This chain joins TRBV11-2 and TRBJ2-2; 7 bases map to TRBD1. V gave up 2 bases and J gave up 4 bases; unmatched junction bases: 10. The CDR3 runs to 17 residues. Per the germline V gene, CDR1 is SGHAT and CDR2 is FQNNGV. In DNA form, the CDR3 reads TGTGCCAGCAGCTTACGACAGGGCGGGCGAGGCACCGGGGAGCTGTTTTTT. Protein: CASSLRQGGRGTGELFF. The full variable domain, in which reference TRBV11-2 and TRBJ2-2 provide the parts outside the CDR3, is EAGVAQSPRYKIIEKRQSVAFWCNPISGHATLYWYQQILGQGPKLLIQFQNNGVVDDSQLPKDRFSAERLKGVDSTLKIQPAKLEDSAVYLCASSLRQGGRGTGELFFGEGSRLTVL.

The CDR3 DNA sequence: TGTGCCAGCTCACCAAACAGGGGGTCTTCTAATGAAAAACTGTTTTTT. This sequence encodes CASSPNRGSSNEKLFF. The chain has TRBV18 and TRBJ1-4; TRBD1 matches 8 bases. The V gene end was trimmed by 2 bases and the J gene end by 3 bases; junction bases not matched to a gene: 5. Germline V gene lookup returns CDR1 KGHSH and CDR2 LQKENI. The CDR3 length is 16 residues.

J is TRBJ2-3 and V is TRBV11-3; D uncertain. Looked up from germline, CDR1 is SGHNT and CDR2 is YENEEA. With 1 base removed from V and 2 bases from J, the gap between germline ends came to 13 bases. The CDR3 is made up of 16 amino acids. The CDR3: CASSLGSAGNTDTQYF. The DNA for the CDR3 is TGTGCCAGCAGCTTAGGTTCGGCAGGAAACACAGATACGCAGTATTTT.

The rearrangement joins TRBV5-4 to TRBJ1-2, with a possible D match to TRBD1 (5 bases). Trimming left V 1 base short and J 6 bases short, with 28 bases between. The CDR3 runs 19 residues. Germline assignment: CDR1 SGHNT and CDR2 YYREEE (reference sequence). In DNA form, the CDR3 reads TGTGCCAGCAGCTTGCGAGTCTATGGGGGGGGGTACCCGAGGAATGGCTACACCTTC. Encoded protein: CASSLRVYGGGYPRNGYTF.

This sequence joins TRBV6-5 and TRBJ2-1; D is ambiguous. Trimming stripped 4 bases from V and 5 bases from J, with 15 bases between. This CDR3 comprises 15 residues. Germline V gives CDR1 MNHEY, CDR2 SVGAGI. In DNA, the CDR3 is TGTGCCAGCAGTTTACACGACACGGTCAACAATGAGCAGTTCTTC. Protein product: CASSLHDTVNNEQFF.